These 19 T cell receptor beta chains were all obtained from the same sample, sequenced in a study of T-cell memory formation after mild COVID-19. TCRdb reprocessed the 5' RACE reads with MiXCR, giving one entry per CDR3 protein. The table records 200,000 to 250,000 distinct CDR3 sequences, about 10% of them present only once. The specimen sequenced was PBMCs or a T cell subset sorted from them (not recorded which). The receptor source for this set is a man aged 18 to 29 who had mild COVID-19 (a few samples of this study predate the infection). Cell type and time point are not known.

The sample holds many counts of this clonotype. This chain joins TRBV7-2 and TRBJ2-3; D is undetermined. The CDR3 is 15 amino acids. Germline V gene sequence: CDR1 SGHTA, CDR2 FQGNSA. Trimming cost V 0 bases and J 3 bases, with 10 bases left between them. This CDR3 reads CASSLARSRTDTQYF. The CDR3 nucleotides are TGTGCCAGCAGCTTAGCACGGTCTAGAACAGATACGCAGTATTTT.

This clonotype was found a few times. The chain carries TRBV2 and TRBJ2-1; 14 bases are a match to TRBD2. CDR3 length: 18 amino acids. Looked up from germline, CDR1 is SNHLY and CDR2 is FYNNEI. V gave up 5 bases and J gave up 6 bases; unmatched junction bases: 12. The chain's CDR3 is CASSHGTSGGANANEQFF. CDR3 nucleotides: TGTGCCAGCAGTCACGGGACTAGCGGGGGAGCCAATGCCAATGAGCAGTTCTTC.

This clonotype has a handful of counts. V is TRBV6-2 or TRBV6-3 and J is TRBJ2-3, with D possibly being TRBD1 (5 bases). Per germline, CDR1 MNHEY and CDR2 SVGEGT. The CDR3 has 15 residues. The V gene lost 5 bases and the J gene lost 0 bases, with 12 bases spanning the gap. The CDR3 sequence is CASSPRTSSTDTQYF. The CDR3 bases are TGTGCCAGCAGTCCGAGGACATCTAGCACAGATACGCAGTATTTT.

A few counts support this clonotype. The rearrangement uses TRBV9 and TRBJ2-3; D is unclear. The CDR3 has 14 amino acids. Germline V gene data show CDR1 as SGDLS and CDR2 as YYNGEE. V was pared by 0 bases and J by 5 bases, with 10 bases between. The CDR3 loop reads CASSVGSGIDTQYF. CDR3 in DNA: TGTGCCAGCAGCGTAGGATCTGGCATAGATACGCAGTATTTT.

J is TRBJ1-5 and V is TRBV5-1; no reliable D call. From germline, CDR1 is SGHRS and CDR2 YFSETQ. Trimming pared 0 bases from V and 5 bases from J, leaving 6 bases between. The CDR3 consists of 13 residues. CDR3 region: CASSLGFDQPQHF. Here the CDR3 DNA reads TGCGCCAGCAGCTTGGGCTTTGATCAGCCCCAGCATTTT.

This clonotype came up many times. The chain employs TRBV4-2 and TRBJ1-4; D not resolved. The V gene lost 4 bases and the J gene lost 4 bases, with 13 bases spanning the gap. The germline V gene encodes CDR1 LGHNA and CDR2 YNFKEQ. This CDR3 spans 15 amino acids. The CDR3 sequence: CASSLEQTINEKLFF. The CDR3 nucleotides read TGTGCCAGCAGCCTGGAGCAAACGATTAATGAAAAACTGTTTTTT.

This clonotype was counted many times. The V gene is TRBV6-5, the J gene TRBJ2-3; maybe TRBD1 (7 bases). Germline CDR1 MNHEY, CDR2 SVGAGI. CDR3 size: 15 residues. The germline V and J ends were trimmed by 2 bases and 2 bases, with 11 bases remaining between them. The CDR3 sequence is CASSYGGTATDTQYF. CDR3 DNA: TGTGCCAGCAGTTACGGAGGGACAGCCACAGATACGCAGTATTTT.

This clonotype was recorded many times. The chain joins TRBV12-3 or TRBV12-4 to TRBJ2-2; TRBD2 might be the D (6 bases). The length of the CDR3 is 13 residues. Trimming took off 5 bases at V and 8 bases at J, with 12 bases between the two ends. The CDR3 region has the DNA TGTGCCAGCAGTATCGGGGAGGCTGGGGAGCTGTTTTTT. It specifies CASSIGEAGELFF.

The chain carries TRBV7-9 and TRBJ2-2; no clear D gene. The germline V and J ends were trimmed by 3 bases and 3 bases, with 14 bases remaining between them. Germline CDR1 is SEHNR and CDR2 is FQNEAQ (reference sequence). The CDR3 is 16 residues long. In DNA form, the CDR3 reads TGTGCCAGCAGCTTTCACCGGGTCCCTCACACCGGGGAGCTGTTTTTT. Protein sequence: CASSFHRVPHTGELFF. Variable domain in full (rest from reference TRBV7-9 and TRBJ2-2): DTGVSQNPRHKITKRGQNVTFRCDPISEHNRLYWYRQTLGQGPEFLTYFQNEAQLEKSRLLSDRFSAERPKGSFSTLEIQRTEQGDSAMYLCASSFHRVPHTGELFFGEGSRLTVL.

This clonotype was recorded at least ten times. The chain uses TRBV9 and TRBJ2-3; 7 nucleotides line up with TRBD2. Germline V gives CDR1 SGDLS, CDR2 YYNGEE. V shed 2 bases, J shed 3 bases, and the junction held 3 bases outside the gene matches. There are 14 residues in the CDR3. The CDR3 region is CASSVASGTDTQYF. CDR3 bases: TGTGCCAGCAGCGTGGCTAGCGGAACAGATACGCAGTATTTT.

This clonotype was counted between two and nine times. J is TRBJ1-4 and V is TRBV7-3; D uncertain. The germline gives CDR1 SGHTA, CDR2 FQGTGA. This CDR3 region has 13 residues. V was clipped by 5 bases and J by 3 bases, with 7 bases between them. The CDR3 protein is CASSRGANEKLFF. The CDR3 nucleotides are TGTGCCAGCAGCCGCGGGGCTAATGAAAAACTGTTTTTT.

This clonotype occurred a few times. An end of the junction differs from the germline gene, which may be a read error. This sequence joins TRBV7-2 and TRBJ1-1; 7 positions agree with TRBD1. Germline V gene sequence: CDR1 SGHTA, CDR2 FQGNSA. This CDR3 region has 13 residues. The CDR3 here is CASSLVGWQGGIF. The DNA of the CDR3 is TGTGCCAGCAGCTTAGTTGGCTGGCAGGGGGGGATCTTT.

This clonotype was detected a few times. J is TRBJ1-4 and V is TRBV6-5; TRBD1 agrees at 8 bases. J lost 8 bases, V lost 5 bases, and 7 bases had no gene match. The CDR3 contains 14 residues. Germline CDR1 is MNHEY and CDR2 is SVGAGI. Here the CDR3 reads CASSRTGSDEKLFF. DNA of the CDR3: TGTGCCAGCAGTCGGACAGGGTCAGACGAAAAACTGTTTTTT.

The V and J genes are TRBV6-5 and TRBJ2-7; D remains unclear. V lost 0 bases and J 4 bases, leaving 7 bases between the germline ends. This CDR3 is built from 13 residues. Germline lookup yields CDR1 MNHEY and CDR2 SVGAGI. CDR3 sequence reads: CASSYSVGYEQYV. CDR3 bases: TGTGCCAGCAGTTACTCGGTTGGGTACGAGCAGTACGTC.

The chain uses TRBV3-1 and TRBJ1-3; D uncertain. Germline assignment: CDR1 LGHDT and CDR2 YNNKEL (reference sequence). V was pared by 4 bases and J by 0 bases, with 10 bases between. CDR3 length: 15 amino acids. DNA for the CDR3: TGTGCCAGCAGCCTCGGACCGCACTCTGGAAACACCATATATTTT. The encoded protein is CASSLGPHSGNTIYF.

This clonotype was detected ten times or more. The V and J genes are TRBV7-2 and TRBJ1-1, with D possibly TRBD1 on 6 matching bases. Trimming took 5 bases from V and 1 from J, leaving 8 bases between them. Per germline, CDR1 SGHTA and CDR2 FQGNSA. There are 13 residues in the CDR3. CDR3 loop: CASSQQGNTEAFF. CDR3 DNA: TGTGCCAGCAGCCAACAGGGGAACACTGAAGCTTTCTTT.

This clonotype was seen a few times. This chain joins TRBV29-1 and TRBJ2-1; 9 bases match TRBD2. This CDR3 region has 16 residues. V was pared by 2 bases and J by 0 bases, with 5 bases of the junction left unmatched. Germline V gene sequence: CDR1 SQVTM, CDR2 ANQGSEA. CDR3 sequence: CSVESASGASYNEQFF. DNA for the CDR3: TGCAGCGTTGAATCGGCTAGCGGGGCCTCCTACAATGAGCAGTTCTTC.

This clonotype was detected a few times. This chain connects TRBV5-6 to TRBJ1-5, with 9 positions matching TRBD1. Germline V CDR1 and CDR2: SGHDT, YYEEEE. CDR3 length equals 15 residues. J lost 6 bases, V lost 4 bases, and 8 bases had no gene match. This CDR3 is CASSGGQGVPQPQHF. The CDR3 region has the DNA TGTGCCAGCAGCGGGGGACAGGGAGTCCCTCAGCCCCAGCATTTT.

The gene calls are TRBV10-3 and TRBJ1-1; D gene ambiguous. The CDR3 has 13 residues. Trimming took off 2 bases at V and 6 bases at J, with 10 bases between the two ends. Germline CDR1 reads ENHRY; CDR2 reads SYGVKD. CDR3 nucleotides: TGTGCCATCAGTGAGCCTAACGAGGCTGAAGCTTTCTTT. It is translated as CAISEPNEAEAFF.